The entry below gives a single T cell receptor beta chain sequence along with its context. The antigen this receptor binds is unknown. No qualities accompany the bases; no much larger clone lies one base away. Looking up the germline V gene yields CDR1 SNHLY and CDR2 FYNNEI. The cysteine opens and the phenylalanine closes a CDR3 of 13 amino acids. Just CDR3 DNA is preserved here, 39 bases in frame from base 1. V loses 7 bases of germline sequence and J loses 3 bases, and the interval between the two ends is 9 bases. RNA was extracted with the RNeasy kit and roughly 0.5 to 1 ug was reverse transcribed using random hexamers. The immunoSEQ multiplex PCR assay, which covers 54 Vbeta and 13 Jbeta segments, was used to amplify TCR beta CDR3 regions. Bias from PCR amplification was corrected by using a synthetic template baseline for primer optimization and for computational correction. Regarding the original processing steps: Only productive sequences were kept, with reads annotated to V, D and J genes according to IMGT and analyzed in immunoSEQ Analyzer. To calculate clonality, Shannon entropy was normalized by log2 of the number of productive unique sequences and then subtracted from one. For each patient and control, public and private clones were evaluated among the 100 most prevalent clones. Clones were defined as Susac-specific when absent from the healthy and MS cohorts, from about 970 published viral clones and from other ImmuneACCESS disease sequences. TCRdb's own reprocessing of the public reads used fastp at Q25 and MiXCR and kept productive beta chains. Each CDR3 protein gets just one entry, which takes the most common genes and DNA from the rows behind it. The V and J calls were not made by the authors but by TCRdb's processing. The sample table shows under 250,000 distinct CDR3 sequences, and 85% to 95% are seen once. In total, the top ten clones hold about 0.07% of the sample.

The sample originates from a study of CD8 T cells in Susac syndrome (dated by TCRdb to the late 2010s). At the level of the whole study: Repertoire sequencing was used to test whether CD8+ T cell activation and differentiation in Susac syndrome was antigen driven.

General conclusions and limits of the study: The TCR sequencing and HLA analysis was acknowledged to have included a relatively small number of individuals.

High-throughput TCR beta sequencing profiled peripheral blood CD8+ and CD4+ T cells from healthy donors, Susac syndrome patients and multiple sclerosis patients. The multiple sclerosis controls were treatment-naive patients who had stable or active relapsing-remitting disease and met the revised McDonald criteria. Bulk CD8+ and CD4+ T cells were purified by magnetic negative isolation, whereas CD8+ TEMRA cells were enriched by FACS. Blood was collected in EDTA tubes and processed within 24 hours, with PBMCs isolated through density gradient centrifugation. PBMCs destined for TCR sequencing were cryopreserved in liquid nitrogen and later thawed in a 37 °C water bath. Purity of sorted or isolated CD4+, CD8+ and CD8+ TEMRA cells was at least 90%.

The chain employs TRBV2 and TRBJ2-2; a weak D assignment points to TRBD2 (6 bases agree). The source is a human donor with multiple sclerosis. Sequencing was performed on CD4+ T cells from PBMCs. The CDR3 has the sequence CASNGGYTGELFF. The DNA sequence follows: TGTGCCAGCAACGGAGGGTACACCGGGGAGCTGTTTTTT.